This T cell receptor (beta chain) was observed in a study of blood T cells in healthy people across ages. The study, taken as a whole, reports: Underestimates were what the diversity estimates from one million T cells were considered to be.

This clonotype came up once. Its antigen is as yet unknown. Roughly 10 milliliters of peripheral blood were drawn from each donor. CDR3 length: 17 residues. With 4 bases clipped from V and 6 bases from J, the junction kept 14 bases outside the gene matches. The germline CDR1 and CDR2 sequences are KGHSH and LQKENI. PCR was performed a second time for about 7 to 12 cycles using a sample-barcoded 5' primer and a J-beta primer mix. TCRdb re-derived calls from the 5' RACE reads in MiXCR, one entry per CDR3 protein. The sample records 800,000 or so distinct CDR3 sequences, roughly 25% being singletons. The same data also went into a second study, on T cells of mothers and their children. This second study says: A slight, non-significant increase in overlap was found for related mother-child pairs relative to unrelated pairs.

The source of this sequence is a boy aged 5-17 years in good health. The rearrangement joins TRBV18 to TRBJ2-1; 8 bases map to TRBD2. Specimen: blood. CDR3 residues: CASSRESGGLLFNEQFF. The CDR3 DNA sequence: TGTGCCAGCTCACGGGAAAGCGGGGGTTTACTTTTCAATGAGCAGTTCTTC.